These T cell receptor beta chains were read from a single sample in a study of beta chain features in type 1 diabetes. Clones were sequenced by immunoSEQ multiplex PCR, and TCRdb holds only the in-frame ones, with some missing. There are about 650,000 clones in the sample; 12% occur only once, and roughly 0.12% lies in the top ten. The sequenced material came from naive CD4+ T cells from blood. These receptors were obtained from a man in his thirties or forties with type 1 diabetes. Both conserved end residues are part of each CDR3. The D gene is left open where the match is weak. The size field is filled for only some rows; it gives once, few, many or a size class.

>TRBJ1-1|.|TRBV11-2|few
CASSFPPAGGTEAFF
TGTGCCAGCAGCTTCCCGCCCGCCGGTGGCACTGAAGCTTTCTTT
>TRBJ1-5|TRBD1|TRBV30|.
CAWTRQGGNQPQHF
TGTGCCTGGACTCGGCAGGGGGGCAATCAGCCCCAGCATTTT
>TRBJ2-3|.|TRBV29-1|few
CSVGTFSTSTDTQYF
TGCAGCGTTGGGACCTTCTCGACTAGCACAGATACGCAGTATTTT
>TRBJ2-3|.|TRBV5-4|.
CASSPGPGGADTQYF
TGTGCCAGCAGCCCGGGACCTGGTGGTGCAGATACGCAGTATTTT
>TRBJ2-3|.|TRBV6-5|.
CASRSTSPDTQYF
TGTGCCAGCAGATCTACCTCCCCAGATACGCAGTATTTT
>TRBJ2-2|.|TRBV7-9|.
CASSRLGNSGTGELFF
TGTGCCAGCAGCCGACTGGGGAACAGTGGCACCGGGGAGCTGTTTTTT
>TRBJ2-7|TRBD1|TRBV5-4|few
CASSLQGASYEQYF
TGTGCCAGCAGCTTACAGGGGGCGTCCTACGAGCAGTACTTC
>TRBJ2-1|.|TRBV9|.
CASSLDSGASSYNEQFF
TGTGCCAGCAGCCTCGACTCCGGGGCTAGCTCCTACAATGAGCAGTTCTTC
>TRBJ2-2|.|TRBV6-6|.
CASNPDNTGELFF
TGTGCCAGCAACCCTGATAACACCGGGGAGCTGTTTTTT
>TRBJ1-5|TRBD1|TRBV30|.
CAWGGQGRQPQHF
TGTGCCTGGGGGGGACAGGGGAGGCAGCCCCAGCATTTT
>TRBJ2-1|.|TRBV29-1|few
CSVAISQGPEQFF
TGCAGCGTTGCCATCAGCCAGGGGCCTGAGCAGTTCTTC
>TRBJ2-5|TRBD2|TRBV5-1|.
CASSLAPAGNQETQYF
TGCGCCAGCAGCTTGGCCCCAGCGGGGAACCAAGAGACCCAGTACTTC
>TRBJ2-3|TRBD2|TRBV5-4|few
CASSERGGTDTQYF
TGTGCCAGCAGCGAGCGGGGGGGGACAGATACGCAGTATTTT
>TRBJ2-7|.|TRBV7-2|.
CASSFYYEQYF
TGTGCCAGCAGCTTTTACTACGAGCAGTACTTC
>TRBJ2-1|.|TRBV7-3|.
CASSLSGEFNEQFF
TGTGCCAGCAGCTTATCGGGTGAATTCAATGAGCAGTTCTTC
>TRBJ2-1|.|TRBV4-2|few
CASSQDLDSYNEQFF
TGTGCCAGCAGCCAAGATCTGGACTCCTACAATGAGCAGTTCTTC
>TRBJ2-6|.|TRBV7-6|.
CASSLYYTGMPSGANVLTF
TGTGCCAGCAGCTTATATTATACAGGGATGCCCTCTGGGGCCAACGTCCTGACTTTC
>TRBJ2-5|TRBD2|TRBV7-7|.
CASSLRGDRSSETQYF
TGTGCTAGCAGCTTACGGGGGGACCGTTCATCAGAGACCCAGTACTTC
>TRBJ2-5|.|TRBV30|few
CAWSVLNQETQYF
TGTGCCTGGAGTGTACTTAACCAAGAGACCCAGTACTTC